The rows below give T cell receptor beta chains drawn from one sample of a study of cytomegalovirus exposure and HLA in healthy donors. Sequenced by immunoSEQ multiplex PCR; TCRdb stores in-frame clones only, minus some. The table lists some 210,000 clones, about nine tenths of them singletons, with 1.3% in the top ten. The sample consisted of PBMCs. These receptors all come from a young man in good health and CMV-seronegative. CDR3s include the opening cysteine and the closing phenylalanine or tryptophan. A D gene is named only where the DNA matches it firmly. Size is omitted from some rows. Given values are once, few, many or a class for expanded clones.

d_call clone_size j_call v_call cdr3_aa cdr3_nt
TRBD1 - TRBJ1-1 TRBV4-1 CASSHFGTGTLNTEAFF TGCGCCAGCAGCCACTTCGGGACAGGGACCCTGAACACTGAAGCTTTCTTT
TRBD2 - TRBJ2-3 TRBV5-1 CASSSASGGSTDTQYF TGCGCCAGCAGCTCAGCTAGCGGGGGTAGCACAGATACGCAGTATTTT
- - TRBJ1-1 TRBV19 CASRTGYGTEAFF TGTGCCTCCAGAACGGGGTATGGCACTGAAGCTTTCTTT
- - TRBJ2-1 TRBV9 CASSVAVQRGYNEQFF TGTGCCAGCAGCGTAGCTGTACAGAGAGGGTACAATGAGCAGTTCTTC
- - TRBJ1-2 TRBV6-5 CASSYSGRGVDGYTF TGTGCCAGCAGTTACTCGGGCAGGGGAGTGGACGGCTACACCTTC
- - TRBJ1-2 TRBV5-8 CASSPGQFFSNYGYTF TGTGCCAGCAGCCCGGGACAATTCTTTTCTAACTATGGCTACACCTTC
TRBD1 - TRBJ2-1 TRBV7-6 CASSQPPDRAPRDEQFF TGTGCCAGCAGCCAGCCCCCTGACAGGGCCCCGAGGGATGAGCAGTTCTTC
TRBD2 - TRBJ2-3 TRBV7-2 CASSFLAGGPGEDTQYF TGTGCCAGCAGCTTCCTAGCGGGGGGCCCCGGGGAAGATACGCAGTATTTT
TRBD2 - TRBJ2-2 TRBV4-2 CASSQDPAGGPGELFF TGTGCCAGCAGCCAAGATCCAGCGGGAGGGCCGGGGGAGCTGTTTTTT
- - TRBJ2-2 TRBV15 CATSPTGGLNTGELFF TGTGCCACCAGCCCAACGGGGGGCCTAAACACCGGGGAGCTGTTTTTT
- - TRBJ2-1 TRBV6-1 CASSRTFDANEQFF TGTGCCAGCAGTAGGACATTTGATGCGAATGAGCAGTTCTTC
- - TRBJ2-7 TRBV19 CASSLMGSSYEQYF TGTGCCAGTAGTCTGATGGGGAGTTCCTACGAGCAGTACTTC
TRBD2 - TRBJ2-2 TRBV19 CASIPPGSGGFGELFF TGTGCCAGTATCCCACCTGGCAGCGGGGGTTTCGGGGAGCTGTTTTTT
- - TRBJ2-2 TRBV11-3 CASSLGAGMNTGELFF TGTGCCAGCAGCTTAGGGGCGGGGATGAACACCGGGGAGCTGTTTTTT
TRBD2 - TRBJ2-7 TRBV6-1 CASSEELAGGPGEQYF TGTGCCAGCAGTGAAGAGCTGGCGGGAGGGCCGGGGGAGCAGTACTTC
- - TRBJ1-2 TRBV6-5 CASSRDPQGNGYTF TGTGCCAGCAGCCGCGATCCTCAGGGAAATGGCTACACCTTC
- - TRBJ1-3 TRBV7-2 CASSLGPGHNTIYF TGTGCCAGCAGCTTAGGACCGGGACACAACACCATATATTTT
TRBD2 few TRBJ2-1 TRBV4-2 CASSQDSGRRAYNEQFF TGTGCCAGCAGCCAGGATAGCGGGAGGAGGGCCTACAATGAGCAGTTCTTC
- - TRBJ1-2 TRBV2 CASTQTGFIRNGYTF TGTGCCAGCACCCAAACAGGGTTCATACGAAATGGCTACACCTTC
- - TRBJ2-1 TRBV5-4 CASSLEGGGGPYNEQFF TGTGCCAGCAGCTTGGAGGGGGGCGGGGGTCCCTACAATGAGCAGTTCTTC
- few TRBJ2-1 TRBV7-8 CASSLVSGLSYNEQFF TGTGCCAGCAGCTTAGTTTCCGGACTCTCCTACAATGAGCAGTTCTTC
TRBD1 - TRBJ1-5 TRBV28 CASSHRGLGNQPQHF TGTGCCAGCAGTCACAGGGGGCTAGGCAATCAGCCCCAGCATTTT
- - TRBJ1-5 TRBV1 CTSSQYVGQGDSNQPQHF TGCACCAGCAGCCAATATGTTGGACAGGGGGATAGCAATCAGCCCCAGCATTTT
- - TRBJ1-1 TRBV10-3 CAISESPGSRAEAFF TGTGCCATCAGTGAGTCCCCTGGGTCGAGGGCTGAAGCTTTCTTT
TRBD2 - TRBJ2-3 TRBV4-1 CASSPPIGGAGETDTQYF TGCGCCAGCAGCCCACCCATCGGGGGGGCAGGGGAAACAGATACGCAGTATTTT
TRBD2 - TRBJ2-3 TRBV7-9 CASSSPGGGRTDTQYF TGTGCCAGCAGCTCGCCGGGGGGGGGCAGGACAGATACGCAGTATTTT
TRBD2 - TRBJ2-1 TRBV15 CATSSSATSGGGISRYNEQFF TGTGCCACCAGCAGCTCTGCTACTAGCGGGGGGGGTATATCCCGATACAATGAGCAGTTCTTC
TRBD1 few TRBJ2-7 TRBV9 CASSQRTGGSYEQYF TGTGCCAGCAGCCAACGGACAGGGGGCTCCTACGAGCAGTACTTC
TRBD1 - TRBJ1-2 TRBV19 CASSRTGGEGYTF TGTGCCAGTAGCCGGACAGGGGGCGAAGGCTACACCTTC
TRBD1 once TRBJ1-1 TRBV6-1 CASTGQGAVVWAFF TGTGCCAGCACGGGACAGGGCGCGGTTGTGTGGGCTTTCTTT
TRBD1 - TRBJ2-1 TRBV28 CASSPDRGWDEQFF TGTGCCAGCAGCCCGGACAGGGGTTGGGATGAGCAGTTCTTC
- - TRBJ2-2 TRBV6-5 CASTLTGYTGELFF TGTGCCAGCACTCTGACTGGGTACACCGGGGAGCTGTTTTTT
TRBD2 - TRBJ2-3 TRBV4-2 CASSPGTSGSAEADTQYF TGTGCCAGCAGCCCGGGGACTAGCGGGAGCGCGGAGGCAGATACGCAGTATTTT
- - TRBJ2-1 TRBV21-1 CASSNRLAGGQVENEQFF TGTGCCAGCAGCAACCGGCTAGCGGGAGGACAGGTCGAAAATGAGCAGTTCTTC
TRBD1 - TRBJ2-5 TRBV5-1 CASSVSGTEGKTQYF TGCGCCAGCAGTGTCTCCGGGACAGAGGGAAAGACCCAGTACTTC
- - TRBJ1-1 TRBV25-1 CASSEFSPGMNTEAFF TGTGCCAGCAGTGAATTTTCGCCAGGAATGAACACTGAAGCTTTCTTT
- once TRBJ1-5 TRBV2 CASNGGQGAQPQHF TGTGCCAGCAATGGGGGCCAGGGTGCGCAGCCCCAGCATTTT
- once TRBJ1-1 TRBV6-5 CASKRDMNTEAFF TGTGCCAGCAAGCGGGACATGAACACTGAAGCTTTCTTT
- - TRBJ1-2 TRBV28 CASSLGINYGYTF TGTGCCAGCAGTTTAGGCATTAACTATGGCTACACCTTC
- - TRBJ2-3 TRBV4-3 CASSQQRNTDTQYF TGCGCCAGCAGCCAGCAGCGTAACACGGATACGCAGTATTTT
- few TRBJ2-1 TRBV12-2 CASRLRGRRVNEQFF TGTGCAAGTCGCTTACGCGGGAGGAGGGTGAATGAGCAGTTCTTC
- - TRBJ1-1 TRBV13 CASWDHFRQAMNTEAFF TGTGCCAGCTGGGACCACTTTCGACAGGCTATGAACACTGAAGCTTTCTTT
- - TRBJ1-5 TRBV19 CASSMTLQGTLHQPQHF TGTGCCAGTAGTATGACCCTCCAGGGTACTCTTCATCAGCCCCAGCATTTT